Listed here is a single TCR beta chain. The data were taken from a study of blood T cells in healthy people across ages. The CDR3 runs 14 residues. Germline loops: CDR1 SQVTM, CDR2 ANQGSEA. Trimming took 4 bases from V and 0 from J, leaving 12 bases between them. A J-beta primer mix and a sample-barcoded 5' primer were used in a second PCR of about 6 to 12 cycles. TCRdb reanalysed the 5' RACE reads using MiXCR and keeps one entry per CDR3 protein. The sample includes 700,000 to 900,000 distinct CDR3 sequences, about 48% seen only once; the top ten take approximately 41%. Sequenced input: blood. This chain connects TRBV29-1 to TRBJ2-5, with D possibly matching TRBD2 (6 bases). The TCR sequence derives from a man of 80 years or more in good health. In nucleotides, the CDR3 is TGCAGCGTTGCCGCGGGACCGTACCAAGAGACCCAGTACTTC. Amino acids: CSVAAGPYQETQYF.